The 32 T cell receptor beta chains given below trace back to one sample, sequenced in a study of T cell responses to AZD1222 COVID-19 vaccine. Data came from immunoSEQ multiplex PCR; TCRdb stores just in-frame clones and leaves some out. The sample has 98,000 or so clones; over 75% are singletons. The sequencing here drew on peripheral blood, taken on day 0 of AZD1222 vaccination. The receptors were sampled from an adult in good health.

V gene TRBV27 combines with J gene TRBJ1-2, with TRBD1 as a possible D gene (6 bases). CDR1 is MNHEY and CDR2 is SMNVEV in the germline V gene (reference sequence). This CDR3 region has 14 residues. V lost 2 bases and J 5 bases, leaving 12 bases between the germline ends. The CDR3 spells CASSLAGQLYGYTF. In DNA form, the CDR3 reads TGTGCCAGCAGTTTAGCTGGACAGCTTTATGGCTACACCTTC.

The CDR3 coding sequence is TGCGCCAGCAGTGGCCAAAACACCGGGGAGCTGTTTTTT. It specifies CASSGQNTGELFF. The V call is TRBV5-1, the J call TRBJ2-2, with D uncertain. With 5 bases removed from V and 2 bases from J, the gap between germline ends came to 7 bases. This CDR3 region has 13 residues. CDR1 and CDR2 (germline): SGHRS, YFSETQ.

The V call is TRBV4-2, the J call TRBJ1-1; tentative D call: TRBD1 (5 bases). The germline V and J ends were trimmed by 0 bases and 4 bases, with 15 bases remaining between them. Germline V CDR1 and CDR2: LGHNA, YNFKEQ. This CDR3 contains 16 residues. In nucleotides, the CDR3 is TGTGCCAGCAGCCAAGATAGCGGGTTGGGGGGCACTGAAGCTTTCTTT. It translates to CASSQDSGLGGTEAFF.

This clone was detected only a few times. V gene TRBV19 combines with J gene TRBJ1-2; no reliable D call. CDR3 length equals 14 residues. V lost 1 base and J lost 2, with 8 bases in between. From germline, CDR1 is LNHDA and CDR2 SQIVND (reference sequence). The CDR3 bases are TGTGCCAGTAGTATAGCTAACATCAACTATGGCTACACCTTC. Translation gives CASSIANINYGYTF.

This clone has just one count. The gene calls are TRBV9 and TRBJ1-5, with 9 bases lining up with TRBD1. CDR3 size: 14 residues. The V segment lost 4 bases and the J segment 9 bases; nucleotides outside the gene matches: 8. Germline assignment: CDR1 SGDLS and CDR2 YYNGEE. CDR3 sequence reads: CASSSGTGQGPQHF. Written as DNA, the CDR3 is TGTGCCAGCAGCTCCGGGACAGGGCAGGGGCCCCAGCATTTT.

The V gene is TRBV9, the J gene TRBJ2-5, with 8 bases lining up with TRBD1. Germline V CDR1 and CDR2: SGDLS, YYNGEE. J was trimmed by 5 bases and V by 3 bases; bases with no gene match: 6. The CDR3 runs to 14 residues. The CDR3 here is CASSGWTGLETQYF. The CDR3 nucleotides are TGTGCCAGCAGCGGCTGGACAGGGCTGGAGACCCAGTACTTC.

The chain joins TRBV11-1 to TRBJ1-2, with a possible D match to TRBD1 (5 bases). The germline gives CDR1 SGHAT, CDR2 FQDESV (reference sequence). V lost 2 bases and J lost 7, with 14 bases in between. The CDR3 extends over 14 amino acids. Here the CDR3 DNA reads TGTGCCAGCAGCTTACGGGACTCAATGGGTGGCTACACCTTC. It translates to CASSLRDSMGGYTF.

The rearrangement links TRBV11-2 to TRBJ2-5; D ambiguous. The CDR3 length is 14 residues. Germline V gene sequence: CDR1 SGHAT, CDR2 FQNNGV. V was cut by 3 bases and J by 5 bases, with 13 bases left in between. The CDR3 nucleotides are TGTGCCAGCAGCTTCGGTGTCGGTGGGGAGACCCAGTACTTC. It yields the protein CASSFGVGGETQYF.

The genes are TRBV11-1 and TRBJ1-1, with D hard to call. CDR3 size: 13 residues. V dropped 8 bases and J dropped 1 base, with 11 bases sitting between them. Germline assignment: CDR1 SGHAT and CDR2 FQDESV (reference sequence). The CDR3 spells CASELKTNTEAFF. The CDR3 region has the DNA TGTGCCAGCGAACTAAAGACGAACACTGAAGCTTTCTTT.

CDR3: CAWSPSSYNSPLHF. CDR3 in DNA: TGTGCCTGGAGCCCGAGCTCCTATAATTCACCCCTCCACTTT. The gene calls are TRBV30 and TRBJ1-6; D uncertain. CDR1 is GTSNPN, CDR2 SVGIG, per germline (reference sequence). Trimming took 3 bases from V and 0 from J, leaving 6 bases between them. The CDR3 totals 14 residues.

The chain combines TRBV6-5 with TRBJ1-2; D perhaps matches TRBD1 (5 bases). Trimming pared 6 bases from V and 7 bases from J, leaving 12 bases between. In germline, CDR1 is MNHEY, CDR2 SVGAGI. CDR3 length: 12 amino acids. CDR3 nucleotides: TGTGCCAGCAGGGTTACAGGATCTGGCTACACCTTC. Its translation: CASRVTGSGYTF.

DNA for the CDR3: TGTGCCAGCAGCCTGAGGGACAGGGACTATGGCTACACCTTC. Translation gives CASSLRDRDYGYTF. The V gene is TRBV13, the J gene TRBJ1-2; 9 bases are a match to TRBD1. CDR1 is PRHDT and CDR2 is FYEKMQ in the germline V gene (reference sequence). The CDR3 length is 14 residues. With 5 bases clipped from V and 3 bases from J, the junction kept 4 bases outside the gene matches.

The chain carries TRBV5-1 and TRBJ1-1, with 9 bases aligning to TRBD1. Losses at the gene ends were 5 bases for V and 8 bases for J; bases not matched to a gene: 1. This CDR3 contains 11 residues. The V gene's germline CDR1 is SGHRS and CDR2 YFSETQ. CDR3: CASRTGGEAFF. The CDR3 nucleotides are TGCGCCAGCAGGACAGGGGGAGAAGCTTTCTTT.

The rearrangement uses TRBV9 and TRBJ1-1; no definite D call. Germline loops: CDR1 SGDLS, CDR2 YYNGEE. V lost 3 bases and J 2 bases, leaving 8 bases between the germline ends. CDR3 size: 13 residues. The DNA for the CDR3 is TGTGCCAGCAGCGCCCAAGGTAACACTGAAGCTTTCTTT. It specifies CASSAQGNTEAFF. The full variable domain, with the rest looked up from reference TRBV9 and TRBJ1-1, is DSGVTQTPKHLITATGQRVTLRCSPRSGDLSVYWYQQSLDQGLQFLIQYYNGEERAKGNILERFSAQQFPDLHSELNLSSLELGDSALYFCASSAQGNTEAFFGQGTRLTVV.

The rearrangement joins TRBV30 to TRBJ1-1; D might be TRBD1 (6 bases). This CDR3 is built from 13 residues. Germline-derived CDR1 and CDR2 are GTSNPN and SVGIG (reference sequence). Trimming took 4 bases from V and 4 from J, leaving 13 bases between them. CDR3 region: CAWNPGVATEAFF. The DNA of the CDR3 is TGTGCCTGGAACCCAGGGGTGGCCACTGAAGCTTTCTTT.

The chain joins TRBV4-1 to TRBJ1-4; 10 positions match TRBD1. This CDR3 is built from 15 residues. Germline CDR1 reads MGHRA; CDR2 reads YSYEKL. With 6 bases clipped from V and 8 bases from J, the junction kept 9 bases outside the gene matches. CDR3 DNA sequence: TGCGCCAGCAGGAGTCCCGGGACAGGGGACGAAAAACTGTTTTTT. Amino acids: CASRSPGTGDEKLFF.

CDR3 residues: CASSLGQGALGGYTF. The CDR3 DNA sequence: TGCGCCAGCAGCTTGGGACAGGGGGCCCTTGGTGGCTACACCTTC. The chain combines TRBV5-1 with TRBJ1-2; 10 nucleotides line up with TRBD1. Trimming at V came to 0 bases and at J to 7 bases, leaving 6 bases not matched to a gene. The CDR3 runs 15 residues. Germline lookup yields CDR1 SGHRS and CDR2 YFSETQ. Combining the CDR3 with reference TRBV5-1 and TRBJ1-2 gives the whole variable domain KAGVTQTPRYLIKTRGQQVTLSCSPISGHRSVSWYQQTPGQGLQFLFEYFSETQRNKGNFPGRFSGRQFSNSRSEMNVSTLELGDSALYLCASSLGQGALGGYTFGSGTRLTVV.

The chain is built from TRBV3-1 (or the pseudogene TRBV3-2) and TRBJ2-2, with D tentatively TRBD1 (6 bases). Germline CDR1 and CDR2: LGHDT and YNNKEL (reference sequence). The CDR3 contains 19 residues. V was cut by 4 bases and J by 2 bases, with 23 bases left in between. CDR3 sequence: CASSPTEQGPLTNTGELFF. The CDR3 DNA follows: TGTGCCAGCAGCCCAACCGAACAGGGCCCTCTAACCAACACCGGGGAGCTGTTTTTT.

The rearrangement joins TRBV5-1 to TRBJ2-7; 9 positions agree with TRBD1. Germline V gives CDR1 SGHRS, CDR2 YFSETQ. The V segment lost 4 bases and the J segment 3 bases; nucleotides outside the gene matches: 8. There are 15 residues in the CDR3. CDR3 in DNA: TGCGCCAGCAGCCCCACGGGACAGGGCAACTACGAGCAGTACTTC. This gives the protein CASSPTGQGNYEQYF.

This sequence joins TRBV15 and TRBJ2-6; unclear D gene. Trimming left V 5 bases short and J 0 bases short, with 8 bases between. Germline CDR1 LNHNV, CDR2 YYDKDF (reference sequence). The CDR3 covers 15 residues. The CDR3 DNA follows: TGTGCCACCAGCGGGTTCCCCTCTGGGGCCAACGTCCTGACTTTC. This gives the protein CATSGFPSGANVLTF.

V gene TRBV27 combines with J gene TRBJ2-2; the D call may be TRBD1 or TRBD2 (5 bases each). With 3 bases removed from V and 4 bases from J, the gap between germline ends came to 9 bases. Germline V gives CDR1 MNHEY, CDR2 SMNVEV (reference sequence). The CDR3 is made up of 14 amino acids. The CDR3 coding sequence is TGTGCCAGCAGTTTCCGGGGCGGCACCGGGGAGCTGTTTTTT. It is translated as CASSFRGGTGELFF.

The chain combines TRBV4-1 with TRBJ1-4; D is possibly TRBD1 (5 bases). V shed 1 base and J shed 4 bases, with 16 bases lying between them. Germline V gives CDR1 MGHRA, CDR2 YSYEKL. The CDR3 length is 17 residues. In DNA form, the CDR3 reads TGCGCCAGCAGCCAAGTCGGGCAGGGCAGAATTAATGAAAAACTGTTTTTT. Residues: CASSQVGQGRINEKLFF.

The V call is TRBV10-1, the J call TRBJ1-1, with 7 bases fitting TRBD1. J lost 5 bases, V lost 2 bases, and 2 bases had no gene match. Germline-derived CDR1 and CDR2 are WNHNN and SYGVQD (reference sequence). This CDR3 has 13 residues. CDR3 nucleotides: TGCGCCAGCAGTGAGGCAGGGGGAACTGAAGCTTTCTTT. This codes for CASSEAGGTEAFF.

The chain combines TRBV9 with TRBJ1-6; a weak D match, TRBD1 (5 bases). This CDR3 contains 14 residues. Trimming took off 2 bases at V and 7 bases at J, with 10 bases between the two ends. Germline loops: CDR1 SGDLS, CDR2 YYNGEE. CDR3 amino acids: CASSVRDGNSPLHF. Written as DNA, the CDR3 is TGTGCCAGCAGCGTCAGGGATGGGAATTCACCCCTCCACTTT.

This clone was seen a single time. The genes are TRBV5-5 and TRBJ1-5, with unresolved D. V was pared by 0 bases and J by 4 bases, with 8 bases between. The germline V gene encodes CDR1 SGHKS and CDR2 YYEKEE (reference sequence). This CDR3 contains 14 residues. The CDR3 sequence: CASSLAAGNQPQHF. CDR3 in DNA: TGTGCCAGCAGCTTGGCCGCGGGGAATCAGCCCCAGCATTTT. The complete variable domain, with remaining parts taken from reference TRBV5-5 and TRBJ1-5, reads DAGVTQSPTHLIKTRGQQVTLRCSPISGHKSVSWYQQVLGQGPQFIFQYYEKEERGRGNFPDRFSARQFPNYSSELNVNALLLGDSALYLCASSLAAGNQPQHFGDGTRLSIL.

The chain uses TRBV6-5 and TRBJ1-1; no firm D call. The CDR3 sequence is 14 residues long. Germline-derived CDR1 and CDR2 are MNHEY and SVGAGI. Between the trimmed V and J ends, which lost 5 bases and 4 bases, there was a span of 14 bases. CDR3 bases: TGTGCCAGCAGTACACCCTCGTCAGGCACTGAAGCTTTCTTT. Its translation is CASSTPSSGTEAFF.

The rearrangement links TRBV24-1 to TRBJ2-3; 7 bases agree with TRBD2. Germline V gene lookup returns CDR1 KGHDR and CDR2 SFDVKD. There are 18 residues in the CDR3. V shed 3 bases and J 1 base; nucleotides not matched to a gene: 12. Written as DNA, the CDR3 is TGTGCCACCAGTGATAGTGGGGGAGGGATTACTGGCACAGATACGCAGTATTTT. This translates into CATSDSGGGITGTDTQYF.

V is TRBV28 and J is TRBJ1-5; 7 nucleotides agree with TRBD1. The length of the CDR3 is 15 residues. Germline V CDR1 and CDR2: MDHEN, SYDVKM. V was pared by 7 bases and J by 1 base, with 7 bases of the junction left unmatched. Here the CDR3 reads CASILGGLSNQPQHF. CDR3 bases: TGTGCCAGCATTCTAGGGGGCCTAAGCAATCAGCCCCAGCATTTT.

This chain joins TRBV4-1 and TRBJ2-1, with TRBD1 matching over 8 bases. This CDR3 comprises 17 residues. In germline, CDR1 is MGHRA, CDR2 YSYEKL. V lost 3 bases, J lost 0 bases, and 7 bases stayed unmatched. The CDR3 coding sequence is TGCGCCAGCAGCCAGGCAGGGGGCGCAAGCTCCTACAATGAGCAGTTCTTC. It yields the protein CASSQAGGASSYNEQFF.

The CDR3 loop reads CASSFIAAGPGQGLTGELFF. CDR3 nucleotide sequence: TGTGCCAGCAGCTTTATAGCTGCGGGGCCGGGACAGGGGTTAACCGGGGAGCTGTTTTTT. The chain recombines TRBV7-3 with TRBJ2-2, with TRBD1 identical over 10 bases. The CDR3 runs to 20 residues. The trim removed 3 bases at V and 5 bases at J, leaving 18 bases unmatched. Germline CDR1 reads SGHTA; CDR2 reads FQGTGA. Supplemented by reference TRBV7-3 and TRBJ2-2, the full variable domain reads GAGVSQTPSNKVTEKGKYVELRCDPISGHTALYWYRQSLGQGPEFLIYFQGTGAADDSGLPNDRFFAVRPEGSVSTLKIQRTERGDSAVYLCASSFIAAGPGQGLTGELFFGEGSRLTVL.

This clone was seen only a few times. The V gene is TRBV6-1, the J gene TRBJ1-4; 8 nucleotides agree with TRBD1. The J segment lost 4 bases and the V segment lost 2 bases, leaving 15 bases of the junction unmatched. This CDR3 has 19 residues. Per the germline V gene, CDR1 is MNHNS and CDR2 is SASEGT. The CDR3 bases are TGTGCCAGCAGTGAATGGGCGGGGTACAGGGGGACAGATAATGAAAAACTGTTTTTT. The encoded protein is CASSEWAGYRGTDNEKLFF.

This clone has only one observation. V gene TRBV1 combines with J gene TRBJ1-4. TRBV1 is listed as a pseudogene. CDR3 size: 16 residues. DNA for the CDR3: TGCACCAGCATGAGGACAGTGTGGGAGGATAATGAAAAACTGTTTTTT. Translated, it gives CTSMRTVWEDNEKLFF.